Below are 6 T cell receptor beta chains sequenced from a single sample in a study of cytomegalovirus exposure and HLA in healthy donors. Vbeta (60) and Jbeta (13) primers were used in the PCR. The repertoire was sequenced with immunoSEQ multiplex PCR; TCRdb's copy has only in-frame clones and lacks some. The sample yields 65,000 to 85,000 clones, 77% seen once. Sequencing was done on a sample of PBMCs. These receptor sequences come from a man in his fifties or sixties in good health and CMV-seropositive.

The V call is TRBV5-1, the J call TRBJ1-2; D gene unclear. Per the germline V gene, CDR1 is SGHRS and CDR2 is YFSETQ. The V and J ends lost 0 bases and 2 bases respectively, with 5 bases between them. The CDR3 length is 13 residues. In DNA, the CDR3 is TGCGCCAGCAGCTTGGCCCAGAACTATGGCTACACCTTC. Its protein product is CASSLAQNYGYTF.

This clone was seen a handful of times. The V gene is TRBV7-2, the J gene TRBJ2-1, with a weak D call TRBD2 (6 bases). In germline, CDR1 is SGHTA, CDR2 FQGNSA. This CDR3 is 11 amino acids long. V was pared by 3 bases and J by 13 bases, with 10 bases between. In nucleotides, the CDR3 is TGTGCCAGCAGCTTCTCCGGGGGACAGTTCTTC. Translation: CASSFSGGQFF.

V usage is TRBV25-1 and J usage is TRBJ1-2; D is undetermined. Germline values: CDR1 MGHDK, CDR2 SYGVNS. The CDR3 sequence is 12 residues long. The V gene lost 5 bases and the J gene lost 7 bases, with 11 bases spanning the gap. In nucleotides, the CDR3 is TGTGCCAGCAGTCGAACCTCAGGTGGCTACACCTTC. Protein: CASSRTSGGYTF.

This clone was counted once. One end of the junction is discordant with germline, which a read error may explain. This CDR3 reads CASKLGASQRQHF. The CDR3 DNA sequence: TGTGCCAGTAAATTGGGGGCGAGTCAGCGCCAGCATTTT. This chain links TRBV19 with TRBJ1-5; D is perhaps TRBD1 (6 bases). Germline V gene sequence: CDR1 LNHDA, CDR2 SQIVND (reference sequence). The CDR3 covers 13 residues.

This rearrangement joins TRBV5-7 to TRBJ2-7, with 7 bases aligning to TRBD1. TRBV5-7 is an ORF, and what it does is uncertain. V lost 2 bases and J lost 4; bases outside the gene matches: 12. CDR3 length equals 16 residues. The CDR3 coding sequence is TGTGCCAGCAGCTTACCCGGGACAGCGATACCGTACGAGCAGTACTTC. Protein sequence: CASSLPGTAIPYEQYF.

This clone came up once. CDR3 in DNA: TGTGCCAGCAGTTTAGGGCAGGGACAGGGGGCCGGGGAGCTGTTTTTT. This encodes CASSLGQGQGAGELFF. The chain recombines TRBV27 with TRBJ2-2; 11 nucleotides match TRBD1. This CDR3 is built from 16 residues. V lost 2 bases, J lost 6 bases, and 5 bases stayed unmatched. Per germline, CDR1 MNHEY and CDR2 SMNVEV (reference sequence).